A selection of T cell receptor beta chains follows, all from one sample in a study of blood T cell repertoires in COVID-19. The table came from immunoSEQ multiplex PCR; TCRdb's copy has only in-frame clones and leaves some out. The repertoire holds 170,000 or so clones, with more than 70% as singletons. Specimen: peripheral blood. These receptors all stem from a man aged 18 to 29 with active or convalescent COVID-19. Both conserved end residues are part of each CDR3. A D gene is named only where the DNA matches it firmly. Size tells how often a clone was seen (once, few, many) or the class of an expanded clone, and some rows leave it out.

j_gene: TRBJ2-5
v_gene: TRBV5-1
d_gene: .
abundance: .
CDR3aa: CASYTREETQYF
CDR3nt: TGCGCCAGCTATACCAGGGAAGAGACCCAGTACTTC

j_gene: TRBJ1-4
v_gene: TRBV10-3
d_gene: TRBD1
abundance: few
CDR3aa: CAISESDGQGAVGEKLFF
CDR3nt: TGTGCCATCAGTGAGTCGGATGGACAGGGGGCGGTTGGTGAAAAACTGTTTTTT

j_gene: TRBJ2-7
v_gene: TRBV15
d_gene: .
abundance: .
CDR3aa: CATSRDKASGLASYEQYF
CDR3nt: TGTGCCACCAGCAGAGATAAAGCCAGTGGGCTGGCCTCCTACGAGCAGTACTTC

j_gene: TRBJ2-5
v_gene: TRBV7-2
d_gene: TRBD2
abundance: .
CDR3aa: CASSPGGSGRPAQYF
CDR3nt: TGTGCCAGCAGCCCGGGGGGTAGCGGGCGTCCGGCCCAGTACTTC

j_gene: TRBJ2-3
v_gene: TRBV30
d_gene: TRBD1
abundance: .
CDR3aa: CAWSPDRVTDTQYF
CDR3nt: TGTGCCTGGAGCCCCGACAGGGTAACAGATACGCAGTATTTT

j_gene: TRBJ2-7
v_gene: TRBV5-1
d_gene: .
abundance: once
CDR3aa: CASSYNLYEQYF
CDR3nt: TGCGCCAGCAGCTATAATCTCTACGAGCAGTACTTC

j_gene: TRBJ2-3
v_gene: TRBV3-1/TRBV3-2
d_gene: TRBD1
abundance: .
CDR3aa: CASSHDRVSTDTQYF
CDR3nt: TGTGCCAGCAGCCACGACAGGGTTAGCACAGATACGCAGTATTTT

j_gene: TRBJ1-6
v_gene: TRBV11-2
d_gene: TRBD1
abundance: once
CDR3aa: CASIKTGANSPLHF
CDR3nt: TGTGCCAGCATCAAAACAGGGGCAAATTCACCCCTCCACTTT

j_gene: TRBJ2-4
v_gene: TRBV6-2/TRBV6-3
d_gene: TRBD2
abundance: .
CDR3aa: CASSPLGTSGRGAKNIQYF
CDR3nt: TGTGCCAGCAGTCCACTCGGGACTAGCGGGAGGGGTGCCAAAAACATTCAGTACTTC

j_gene: TRBJ2-1
v_gene: TRBV6-5
d_gene: TRBD2
abundance: .
CDR3aa: CASSRGLAGGIEQFF
CDR3nt: TGTGCCAGCAGCCGGGGACTAGCGGGAGGGATTGAGCAGTTCTTC

j_gene: TRBJ1-5
v_gene: TRBV28
d_gene: TRBD1
abundance: .
CDR3aa: CASSLIDRANQPQHF
CDR3nt: TGTGCCAGCAGTTTAATCGACAGGGCCAATCAGCCCCAGCATTTT

j_gene: TRBJ2-2
v_gene: TRBV9
d_gene: TRBD2
abundance: .
CDR3aa: CASSAGGRAVTGELFF
CDR3nt: TGTGCCAGCAGCGCCGGCGGGAGGGCGGTCACCGGGGAGCTGTTTTTT

j_gene: TRBJ1-2
v_gene: TRBV6-5
d_gene: TRBD1
abundance: .
CDR3aa: CASRRDREANYGYTF
CDR3nt: TGTGCCAGCAGAAGAGACAGGGAAGCTAACTATGGCTACACCTTC

j_gene: TRBJ1-1
v_gene: TRBV12-5
d_gene: .
abundance: .
CDR3aa: CASGPSVPGTEAFF
CDR3nt: TGTGCTAGTGGCCCCTCGGTTCCGGGGACTGAAGCTTTCTTT

j_gene: TRBJ2-1
v_gene: TRBV5-1
d_gene: TRBD2
abundance: .
CDR3aa: CASKAGETYNEQFF
CDR3nt: TGCGCCAGCAAAGCGGGGGAAACCTACAATGAGCAGTTCTTC

j_gene: TRBJ2-1
v_gene: TRBV6-4
d_gene: TRBD2
abundance: .
CDR3aa: CASSVEAGAYNEQFF
CDR3nt: TGTGCCAGCAGTGTTGAAGCGGGGGCCTACAATGAGCAGTTCTTC

j_gene: TRBJ2-1
v_gene: TRBV7-2
d_gene: TRBD2
abundance: .
CDR3aa: CASSSASGGYNEQFF
CDR3nt: TGTGCCAGCAGCTCAGCTAGCGGGGGGTACAATGAGCAGTTCTTC

j_gene: TRBJ1-5
v_gene: TRBV6-2/TRBV6-3
d_gene: TRBD1
abundance: .
CDR3aa: CASSYSGTAPQPQHF
CDR3nt: TGTGCCAGCAGTTACTCCGGGACAGCGCCTCAGCCCCAGCATTTT

j_gene: TRBJ1-1
v_gene: TRBV10-2
d_gene: TRBD1
abundance: .
CDR3aa: CASRDSQGRHTEAFF
CDR3nt: TGCGCCAGCAGGGATTCACAGGGGCGGCACACTGAAGCTTTCTTT

j_gene: TRBJ2-7
v_gene: TRBV5-6
d_gene: .
abundance: once
CDR3aa: CASSFAGVTYEQYF
CDR3nt: TGTGCCAGCAGCTTTGCAGGGGTGACCTACGAGCAGTACTTC

j_gene: TRBJ2-7
v_gene: TRBV2
d_gene: .
abundance: .
CDR3aa: CASRSAGNAEQYF
CDR3nt: TGTGCCAGCCGGAGCGCGGGGAACGCCGAGCAGTACTTC

j_gene: TRBJ2-7
v_gene: TRBV18
d_gene: TRBD1
abundance: .
CDR3aa: CASSPQTGDEQYF
CDR3nt: TGTGCCAGCTCACCTCAGACAGGGGACGAGCAGTACTTC

j_gene: TRBJ1-3
v_gene: TRBV5-1
d_gene: .
abundance: .
CDR3aa: CASSLETAFGNTIYF
CDR3nt: TGCGCCAGCAGCTTGGAGACAGCTTTTGGAAACACCATATATTTT

j_gene: TRBJ1-2
v_gene: TRBV3-1/TRBV3-2
d_gene: .
abundance: .
CDR3aa: CASSQVAGERYTF
CDR3nt: TGTGCCAGCAGCCAAGTGGCAGGGGAACGCTACACCTTC

j_gene: TRBJ2-7
v_gene: TRBV4-2
d_gene: .
abundance: once
CDR3aa: CASSQDMEGEQYF
CDR3nt: TGTGCCAGCAGCCAAGATATGGAGGGCGAGCAGTACTTC

j_gene: TRBJ2-1
v_gene: TRBV5-1
d_gene: TRBD2
abundance: .
CDR3aa: CASSSGGGSYNEQFF
CDR3nt: TGCGCCAGCAGCTCGGGGGGAGGCTCCTACAATGAGCAGTTCTTC

j_gene: TRBJ1-2
v_gene: TRBV29-1
d_gene: .
abundance: .
CDR3aa: CSVDFQGQVNGYTF
CDR3nt: TGCAGCGTTGATTTTCAGGGCCAGGTCAATGGCTACACCTTC

j_gene: TRBJ1-5
v_gene: TRBV4-1
d_gene: TRBD1
abundance: .
CDR3aa: CASSHIQGAGQPQHF
CDR3nt: TGCGCCAGCAGCCACATTCAGGGGGCAGGTCAGCCCCAGCATTTT

j_gene: TRBJ1-1
v_gene: TRBV19
d_gene: .
abundance: .
CDR3aa: CASRTIDSLNTEAFF
CDR3nt: TGTGCCAGTCGCACAATCGACAGTTTGAACACTGAAGCTTTCTTT